This T cell receptor beta chain was retrieved from a study of beta chain features in type 1 diabetes. All of the isolated RNA was reverse transcribed, so expressed TCRB transcripts were sequenced. Sequencing used immunoSEQ multiplex PCR; TCRdb keeps in-frame clones, though not all of them. Of around 300,000 clones in the sample, around 10% were seen once. The germline CDR1 and CDR2 sequences are SGHRS and YFSETQ. Trimming at V came to 4 bases and at J to 2 bases, leaving 7 bases not matched to a gene. This CDR3 has 15 amino acids. The source is a woman in her twenties or thirties in good health. The sample consisted of naive CD4+ T cells from blood. The chain joins TRBV5-1 to TRBJ2-7; 9 positions agree with TRBD2. The CDR3 protein is CASSPRTSETYEQYF. In DNA, the CDR3 is TGCGCCAGCAGCCCGAGGACTAGCGAAACCTACGAGCAGTACTTC. Variable domain in full (rest from reference TRBV5-1 and TRBJ2-7): KAGVTQTPRYLIKTRGQQVTLSCSPISGHRSVSWYQQTPGQGLQFLFEYFSETQRNKGNFPGRFSGRQFSNSRSEMNVSTLELGDSALYLCASSPRTSETYEQYFGPGTRLTVT.